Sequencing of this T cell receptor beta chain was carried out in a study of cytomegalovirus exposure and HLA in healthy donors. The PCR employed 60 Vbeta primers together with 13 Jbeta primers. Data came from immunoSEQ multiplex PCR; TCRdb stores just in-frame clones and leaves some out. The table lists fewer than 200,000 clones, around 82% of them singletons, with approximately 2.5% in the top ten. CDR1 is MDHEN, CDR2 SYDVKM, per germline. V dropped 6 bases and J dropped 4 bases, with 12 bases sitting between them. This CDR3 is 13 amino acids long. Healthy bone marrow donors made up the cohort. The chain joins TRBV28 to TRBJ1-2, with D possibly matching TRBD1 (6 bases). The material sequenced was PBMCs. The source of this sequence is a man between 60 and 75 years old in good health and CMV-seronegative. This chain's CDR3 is CASSYQGFYGYTF. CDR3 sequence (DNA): TGTGCCAGCAGCTACCAGGGGTTCTATGGCTACACCTTC.